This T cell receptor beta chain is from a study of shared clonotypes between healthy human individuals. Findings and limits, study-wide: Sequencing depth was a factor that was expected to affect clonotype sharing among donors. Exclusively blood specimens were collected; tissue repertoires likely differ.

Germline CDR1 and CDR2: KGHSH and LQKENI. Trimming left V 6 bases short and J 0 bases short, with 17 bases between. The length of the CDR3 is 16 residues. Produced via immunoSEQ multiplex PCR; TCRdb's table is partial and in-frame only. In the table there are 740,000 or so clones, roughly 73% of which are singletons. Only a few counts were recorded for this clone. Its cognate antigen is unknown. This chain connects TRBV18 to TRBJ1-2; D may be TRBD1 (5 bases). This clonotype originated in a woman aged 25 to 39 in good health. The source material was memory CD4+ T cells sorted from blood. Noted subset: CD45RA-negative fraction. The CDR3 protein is CASSPKRGSSNYGYTF. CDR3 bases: TGTGCCAGCTCCCCGAAGCGGGGGTCCTCTAACTATGGCTACACCTTC. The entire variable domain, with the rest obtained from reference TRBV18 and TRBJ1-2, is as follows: NAGVMQNPRHLVRRRGQEARLRCSPMKGHSHVYWYRQLPEEGLKFMVYLQKENIIDESGMPKERFSAEFPKEGPSILRIQQVVRGDSAAYFCASSPKRGSSNYGYTFGSGTRLTVV.